Listed below are T cell receptor beta chains from one sample, sequenced in a study of T cells after somatic rescue of genetic block. Sequencing was performed with immunoSEQ multiplex PCR; in TCRdb, only in-frame clones are kept and a portion is missing. The sample has roughly 51,000 clones, approximately 96% seen once. Specimen: peripheral blood mononuclear cells (PBMCs). These receptors all stem from a child less than two years old. The conserved cysteine and the conserved F or W are not part of the CDR3 here.

CDR3 protein	V gene	CDR3 length	J gene
ASSERGAKNIQY	TRBV10-1	12	TRBJ2-4
ASSPGTGGGLAKNIQY	TRBV7-9	16	TRBJ2-4
AVGGQSVGNTIY	TRBV4-1	12	TRBJ1-3
ASSVITDTQY	TRBV5-4	10	TRBJ2-3
ASSRQNTGELF	TRBV27	11	TRBJ2-2
STRVPGTQY	TRBV20-1	9	TRBJ2-5
ASSSGQGRSGKLF	TRBV6-6	13	TRBJ1-4
SSRWGSSTDTQY	TRBV29-1	12	TRBJ2-3
ASSLTGYEQY	TRBV5-1	10	TRBJ2-7
ASSVRDRVSNQPQH	TRBV5-6	14	TRBJ1-5
ASRLEGGQPQH	TRBV12-2	11	TRBJ1-5
ASSASTGNYGYT	TRBV7-9	12	TRBJ1-2
ASSPSSGNTIY	TRBV27	11	TRBJ1-3